The entry below describes one T cell receptor beta chain. A multiplex PCR was run with 60 Vbeta primers and 13 Jbeta primers. Using immunoSEQ multiplex PCR, the repertoire was profiled, and TCRdb retains in-frame clones only, with some absent. The sample carries about 86,000 clones, about two thirds recorded once. This specimen comes from a study of cytomegalovirus exposure and HLA in healthy donors. Germline V gives CDR1 SGHRS, CDR2 YFSETQ. The CDR3 has 12 residues. V dropped 0 bases and J dropped 15; count of bases not matched to a gene: 4. The sequence was collected from a man in his 60s in good health and CMV-seronegative. The sample taken for sequencing was PBMCs. This sequence joins TRBV5-1 and TRBJ2-1; 9 nucleotides match TRBD2. The CDR3 DNA reads as TGCGCCAGCAGCTTGGACCCGGGACTAGCGTTCTTC. Encoded protein: CASSLDPGLAFF.